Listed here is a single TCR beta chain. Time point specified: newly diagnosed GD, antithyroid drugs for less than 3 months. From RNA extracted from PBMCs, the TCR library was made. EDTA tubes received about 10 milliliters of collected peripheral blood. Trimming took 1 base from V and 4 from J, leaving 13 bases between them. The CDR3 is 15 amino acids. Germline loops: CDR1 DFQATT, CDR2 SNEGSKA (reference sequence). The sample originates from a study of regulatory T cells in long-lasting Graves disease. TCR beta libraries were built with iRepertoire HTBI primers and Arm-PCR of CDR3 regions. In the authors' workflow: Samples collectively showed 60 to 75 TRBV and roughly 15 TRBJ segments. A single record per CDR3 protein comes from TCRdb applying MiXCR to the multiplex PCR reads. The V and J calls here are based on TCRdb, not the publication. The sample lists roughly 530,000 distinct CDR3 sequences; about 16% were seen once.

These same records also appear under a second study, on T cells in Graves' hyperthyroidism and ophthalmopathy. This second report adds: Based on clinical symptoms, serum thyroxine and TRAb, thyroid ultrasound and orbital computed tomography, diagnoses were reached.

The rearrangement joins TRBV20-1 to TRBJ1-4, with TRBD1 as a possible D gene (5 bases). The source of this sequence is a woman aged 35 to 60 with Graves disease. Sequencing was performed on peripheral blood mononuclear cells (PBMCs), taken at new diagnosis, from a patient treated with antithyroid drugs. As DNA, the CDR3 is TGCAGTGCTAGAGTTTTACGACAGAATAATGAAAAACTGTTTTTT. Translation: CSARVLRQNNEKLFF.